Presented here are 25 T cell receptor beta chains from one specimen sequenced in a study of beta chain features in type 1 diabetes. Study observations and caveats: All four CD4+ subsets of Type 1 diabetes patients contained TCRB CDR3s that were moderately but significantly shorter.

Their cognate antigens are unknown. The study reverse transcribed the entire isolated RNA, so it sequenced expressed TCRB transcripts. Clones were read by immunoSEQ multiplex PCR, and TCRdb kept only the in-frame ones, dropping some. Found here are 600,000 to 700,000 clones, around 12% of them singletons; the top ten hold approximately 0.11%. The material sequenced was naive CD4+ T cells from blood. Every receptor here comes from a man aged 25-45 years with type 1 diabetes.

The genes are TRBV4-2 and TRBJ2-7; maybe TRBD1 (7 bases). The V end was cut by 4 bases, the J end by 6 bases, with 19 bases between. The CDR3 consists of 15 residues. Germline CDR1 is LGHNA and CDR2 is YNFKEQ. CDR3 protein: CASSPLTSQGGEQYF. In nucleotides, the CDR3 is TGTGCCAGCAGCCCGCTTACCTCCCAGGGGGGCGAGCAGTACTTC.

This rearrangement joins TRBV4-2 to TRBJ1-2, with a tentative D call TRBD1 (5 bases). Trimming cost V 2 bases and J 10 bases, with 17 bases left between them. Germline lookup yields CDR1 LGHNA and CDR2 YNFKEQ. CDR3 size: 14 residues. CDR3 sequence reads: CASSQRPGDPDYTF. The CDR3 nucleotides are TGTGCCAGCAGCCAAAGACCGGGGGACCCGGACTACACCTTC.

This sequence joins TRBV27 and TRBJ1-2; D is possibly TRBD1 (5 bases). Germline CDR1 and CDR2: MNHEY and SMNVEV (reference sequence). V was clipped by 0 bases and J by 4 bases, with 12 bases between them. The length of the CDR3 is 15 residues. This CDR3 reads CASSLSAGLGYGYTF. The CDR3 bases are TGTGCCAGCAGTTTATCGGCAGGGCTCGGCTATGGCTACACCTTC.

V is TRBV28 and J is TRBJ2-5, with D uncertain. V was pared by 7 bases and J by 5 bases, with 14 bases between. Per the germline V gene, CDR1 is MDHEN and CDR2 is SYDVKM. The CDR3 totals 13 residues. The CDR3 spells CASTAAIPETQYF. The CDR3 nucleotides read TGTGCCAGCACCGCGGCGATACCGGAGACCCAGTACTTC.

The genes are TRBV6-5 and TRBJ2-7; maybe TRBD1 (6 bases). Germline assignment: CDR1 MNHEY and CDR2 SVGAGI. The V and J ends lost 7 bases and 5 bases respectively, with 9 bases between them. There are 11 residues in the CDR3. The CDR3 protein is CASTGENEQYF. The CDR3 DNA reads TGTGCCAGCACAGGGGAGAACGAGCAGTACTTC.

This clone was observed a handful of times. The chain has TRBV28 and TRBJ2-3; the match to TRBD2 covers 15 bases. The ends lost 5 bases at V and 4 bases at J; junction bases unmatched: 7. Germline V gene sequence: CDR1 MDHEN, CDR2 SYDVKM. CDR3 size: 17 residues. In nucleotides, the CDR3 is TGTGCCAGCAGTCTGCGGGGACTAGCGGGGGGTTCAGATACGCAGTATTTT. As protein: CASSLRGLAGGSDTQYF.

This clone was seen a handful of times. The chain uses TRBV7-9 and TRBJ2-7, with a weak D call TRBD2 (5 bases). Trimming removed 1 base from V and 1 base from J, with 14 bases in between. Germline loops: CDR1 SEHNR, CDR2 FQNEAQ (reference sequence). The CDR3 extends over 16 amino acids. The CDR3: CASSLGYVGRSYEQYF. CDR3 in DNA: TGTGCCAGCAGCTTAGGTTATGTGGGGAGATCCTACGAGCAGTACTTC.

The V and J genes are TRBV4-3 and TRBJ1-4; no definite D call. Trimming cost V 1 base and J 4 bases, with 13 bases left between them. The germline V gene encodes CDR1 LGHNA and CDR2 YSLEER. The CDR3 is 16 amino acids. This CDR3 reads CASSQGIIGGNEKLFF. CDR3 DNA sequence: TGCGCCAGCAGCCAAGGGATTATAGGCGGTAATGAAAAACTGTTTTTT.

This clone has just a few counts. V gene TRBV25-1 combines with J gene TRBJ2-1, with a weak D call TRBD2 (5 bases). V lost 4 bases, J lost 5 bases, and 9 bases lay in between. CDR1 and CDR2 from the germline V gene are MGHDK and SYGVNS. The CDR3 is 13 residues long. The CDR3 coding sequence is TGTGCCAGCAGTGCAGACTACAACAATGAGCAGTTCTTC. Translation: CASSADYNNEQFF. Based on the CDR3 plus reference TRBV25-1 and TRBJ2-1, the full variable domain is EADIYQTPRYLVIGTGKKITLECSQTMGHDKMYWYQQDPGMELHLIHYSYGVNSTEKGDLSSESTVSRIRTEHFPLTLESARPSHTSQYLCASSADYNNEQFFGPGTRLTVL.

V is TRBV7-3 and J is TRBJ2-2, with D possibly TRBD1 on 6 matching bases. Deletions cut 3 bases from V and 6 bases from J, with 17 bases between. Germline V lookup: CDR1 SGHTA, CDR2 FQGTGA. CDR3 length: 16 amino acids. The CDR3 is CASSLGPQGSAGELFF. The CDR3 DNA reads TGTGCCAGCAGCTTGGGCCCACAGGGCAGCGCCGGGGAGCTGTTTTTT. The variable domain in full, with the rest retrieved from reference TRBV7-3 and TRBJ2-2, is GAGVSQTPSNKVTEKGKYVELRCDPISGHTALYWYRQSLGQGPEFLIYFQGTGAADDSGLPNDRFFAVRPEGSVSTLKIQRTERGDSAVYLCASSLGPQGSAGELFFGEGSRLTVL.

J is TRBJ2-1 and V is TRBV7-2; D not certain. V was shortened by 0 bases and J by 6 bases, with 6 bases between the two germline ends. Looked up from germline, CDR1 is SGHTA and CDR2 is FQGNSA. This CDR3 comprises 13 residues. The CDR3 loop is CASSLAPPNEQFF. DNA for the CDR3: TGTGCCAGCAGCTTAGCGCCACCCAATGAGCAGTTCTTC.

This clone has a handful of counts. V gene TRBV7-6 combines with J gene TRBJ1-4; 9 bases line up with TRBD1. The CDR3 loop spans 14 amino acids. CDR1 and CDR2 from the germline V gene are SGHVS and FNYEAQ. The junction had 5 bases not matched to a gene; V was cut back by 5 bases and J by 7 bases. As DNA, the CDR3 is TGTGCCAGCAGCGCTACAGGGGGCTTTGAAAAACTGTTTTTT. It encodes CASSATGGFEKLFF. The full variable domain, rest sourced from reference TRBV7-6 and TRBJ1-4, is GAGVSQSPRYKVTKRGQDVALRCDPISGHVSLYWYRQALGQGPEFLTYFNYEAQQDKSGLPNDRFSAERPEGSISTLTIQRTEQRDSAMYRCASSATGGFEKLFFGSGTQLSVL.

The rearrangement joins TRBV5-1 to TRBJ2-2, with D maybe TRBD1 (6 bases). V dropped 4 bases and J dropped 7 bases, with 14 bases sitting between them. The CDR3 covers 14 residues. Germline V gives CDR1 SGHRS, CDR2 YFSETQ. For the CDR3, the DNA is TGCGCCAGCAGCGATGGACAGCGACACGGGGAGCTGTTTTTT. It encodes CASSDGQRHGELFF.

In its sample, this clone was seen a few times. The chain uses TRBV10-3 and TRBJ1-5, with TRBD1 matching over 7 bases. The V gene's germline CDR1 is ENHRY and CDR2 SYGVKD. This CDR3 comprises 14 residues. Trimming took 5 bases from V and 6 from J; bases not matched to a gene: 7. CDR3 bases: TGTGCCATCAGTTCAGACAGGGCCGGTCAGCCCCAGCATTTT. Translating it yields CAISSDRAGQPQHF.

In this sample, this clone turned up a few times. The chain joins TRBV4-2 to TRBJ1-5; 12 bases fit TRBD1. Germline-derived CDR1 and CDR2 are LGHNA and YNFKEQ. The CDR3 extends over 18 amino acids. The junction had 8 bases not matched to a gene; V was cut back by 3 bases and J by 2 bases. The CDR3 sequence: CASSQEGTGGWRNQPQHF. The CDR3 bases are TGTGCCAGCAGCCAGGAGGGGACAGGGGGCTGGCGCAATCAGCCCCAGCATTTT.

This clone showed up just a few times. The chain links TRBV28 to TRBJ1-2; 8 nucleotides match TRBD1. Per germline, CDR1 MDHEN and CDR2 SYDVKM. V was clipped by 1 base and J by 4 bases; unmatched bases: 8. This CDR3 contains 16 residues. The DNA for the CDR3 is TGTGCCAGCAGTTTATTGGGTACAGGGGGAAGCTATGGCTACACCTTC. Its translation is CASSLLGTGGSYGYTF.

Turning to this clone: Other DNA variants within this sample encode the same CDR3. The chain has TRBV29-1 and TRBJ2-5, with D possibly being TRBD2 (6 bases). This CDR3 is built from 10 residues. Germline values: CDR1 SQVTM, CDR2 ANQGSEA. Trimming shortened V by 7 bases and J by 3 bases, and 6 bases separated the two germline ends. CDR3 sequence reads: CSGGEETQYF. As DNA, the CDR3 is TGCAGCGGGGGGGAAGAGACCCAGTACTTC.

The J gene is TRBJ1-3, the V gene TRBV5-6, with no clear D. The ends were cut back, 4 bases at V and 8 bases at J, with 7 bases in the middle. Per the germline V gene, CDR1 is SGHDT and CDR2 is YYEEEE. CDR3 length equals 11 residues. The chain's CDR3 is CASSRQDTIYF. DNA of the CDR3: TGTGCCAGCAGCCGCCAAGACACCATATATTTT.

This clone has just a few counts. The rearrangement joins TRBV10-3 to TRBJ2-7; no firm D call. Per the germline V gene, CDR1 is ENHRY and CDR2 is SYGVKD. With 0 bases removed from V and 1 base from J, the gap between germline ends came to 13 bases. CDR3 length equals 16 residues. CDR3 protein: CAISESTRAESYEQYF. In nucleotides, the CDR3 is TGTGCCATCAGTGAGTCGACCCGAGCAGAATCCTACGAGCAGTACTTC.

This clone was observed a few times. This chain links TRBV6-1 with TRBJ1-2, with TRBD1 as a possible D gene (6 bases). Trimming removed 7 bases at V and 3 bases at J, with 9 bases between. The CDR3 has 12 residues. Germline V CDR1 and CDR2: MNHNS, SASEGT. CDR3 nucleotides: TGTGCCAGCAAGGACAGCTACTATGGCTACACCTTC. Residues: CASKDSYYGYTF.

The J gene is TRBJ1-2, the V gene TRBV6-6; D not certain. V gave up 4 bases and J gave up 3 bases, with 6 bases separating them. The CDR3 length is 12 residues. Looked up from germline, CDR1 is MNHNY and CDR2 is SVGAGI (reference sequence). CDR3 nucleotide sequence: TGTGCCAGCAGTTCTCAGGACTATGGCTACACCTTC. As protein: CASSSQDYGYTF.

V usage is TRBV9 and J usage is TRBJ1-2, with 7 bases matching TRBD1. The V segment lost 4 bases and the J segment 5 bases; nucleotides outside the gene matches: 8. The CDR3 is 14 amino acids. CDR1 is SGDLS and CDR2 is YYNGEE in the germline V gene. The CDR3 protein is CASSFSDREYGYTF. The CDR3 DNA reads as TGTGCCAGCAGCTTCTCAGACAGGGAGTATGGCTACACCTTC.

This chain connects TRBV28 to TRBJ2-1, with a weak D call TRBD2 (7 bases). The germline V and J ends were trimmed by 3 bases and 7 bases, with 22 bases remaining between them. Germline assignment: CDR1 MDHEN and CDR2 SYDVKM. The CDR3 has 17 amino acids. CDR3 residues: CASSFPQSVRGPNEQFF. The CDR3 nucleotides are TGTGCCAGCAGTTTTCCCCAGAGTGTGCGGGGGCCAAATGAGCAGTTCTTC.

The chain links TRBV5-4 to TRBJ1-6, with 9 positions matching TRBD1. Trimming at V came to 4 bases and at J to 6 bases, leaving 5 bases not matched to a gene. The CDR3 loop spans 15 amino acids. Germline V gene lookup returns CDR1 SGHNT and CDR2 YYREEE (reference sequence). The CDR3 is CASSRPGQGNSPLHF. CDR3 nucleotides: TGTGCCAGCAGCCGACCGGGACAGGGTAATTCACCCCTCCACTTT.

The chain carries TRBV9 and TRBJ1-2; no definite D call. The germline V and J ends were trimmed by 0 bases and 5 bases, with 14 bases remaining between them. The CDR3 spans 15 residues. Germline V gene sequence: CDR1 SGDLS, CDR2 YYNGEE. The CDR3 bases are TGTGCCAGCAGCGTAGGGTCAGGTCCTTCGTATGGCTACACCTTC. Translated, it gives CASSVGSGPSYGYTF.